What follows are 3 T cell receptor beta chains derived from one specimen sequenced in a study of blood T cell repertoires in COVID-19. Sequencing used immunoSEQ multiplex PCR; TCRdb keeps in-frame clones, though not all of them. The profile shows roughly 160,000 clones, 83% of them singletons. Sequenced sample: peripheral blood. The receptor source for this set is a woman at least 80 years old with acute or convalescent COVID-19.

This sequence joins TRBV19 and TRBJ1-1; D possibly corresponds to TRBD1 (6 bases). This CDR3 contains 15 residues. The germline V gene encodes CDR1 LNHDA and CDR2 SQIVND (reference sequence). Between the trimmed V and J ends, which lost 3 bases and 4 bases, there was a span of 15 bases. The CDR3, as DNA: TGTGCCAGTAGTATGCCGGCAGGGGACGGCACTGAAGCTTTCTTT. It codes for CASSMPAGDGTEAFF. Full variable domain (missing parts from reference TRBV19 and TRBJ1-1): DGGITQSPKYLFRKEGQNVTLSCEQNLNHDAMYWYRQDPGQGLRLIYYSQIVNDFQKGDIAEGYSVSREKKESFPLTVTSAQKNPTAFYLCASSMPAGDGTEAFFGQGTRLTVV.

The J gene is TRBJ1-1, the V gene TRBV11-2; the D gene is possibly TRBD1 (5 bases). The CDR3 consists of 13 residues. The V end was cut by 3 bases, the J end by 2 bases, with 7 bases between. CDR1 SGHAT and CDR2 FQNNGV come from the germline V gene. The CDR3 DNA reads as TGTGCCAGCAGCTTGGACACTAACACTGAAGCTTTCTTT. Residues: CASSLDTNTEAFF.

The rearrangement uses TRBV5-1 and TRBJ2-7, with D maybe TRBD1 (6 bases). CDR1 and CDR2 from the germline V gene are SGHRS and YFSETQ. V shed 2 bases and J shed 6 bases, with 15 bases lying between them. There are 14 residues in the CDR3. The CDR3 reads CASSLDRTQVEQYF. The DNA of the CDR3 is TGCGCCAGCAGCTTAGACAGGACACAGGTCGAGCAGTACTTC. Full variable domain (missing parts from reference TRBV5-1 and TRBJ2-7): KAGVTQTPRYLIKTRGQQVTLSCSPISGHRSVSWYQQTPGQGLQFLFEYFSETQRNKGNFPGRFSGRQFSNSRSEMNVSTLELGDSALYLCASSLDRTQVEQYFGPGTRLTVT.